The next 25 T cell receptor beta chains were all read from a single sample in a study of regulatory T cells in long-lasting Graves disease. The time point: newly diagnosed GD, antithyroid drugs for less than 3 months. There was RNA extracted from PBMCs, and the TCR library was made from it. The authors built TCR beta libraries using iRepertoire HTBI primers and Arm-PCR of CDR3 regions. TCRdb recomputed calls from the multiplex PCR reads with MiXCR, one row per CDR3 protein. The sample contains fewer than 650,000 distinct CDR3 sequences, 15% to 20% of which appear only once. The sample also formed part of further work on T cells in Graves' hyperthyroidism and ophthalmopathy.

Sequencing used peripheral blood mononuclear cells (PBMCs), obtained at new diagnosis, from a patient treated with antithyroid drugs. These receptors were collected from a woman between 25 and 40 years old with Graves disease.

This clonotype was counted at least ten times. This chain links TRBV18 with TRBJ2-3, with unresolved D. CDR1 is KGHSH, CDR2 LQKENI, per germline. Trimming pared 8 bases from V and 5 bases from J, leaving 11 bases between. The CDR3 has 12 amino acids. The CDR3 DNA reads TGTGCCAGCAGCCCGGTTGGAGATACGCAGTATTTT. It specifies CASSPVGDTQYF.

With respect to this clonotype: A much larger clone differs from this one at a single base, so this may be a read error. The conserved final phenylalanine or tryptophan is absent from the CDR3, which likely points to a read error. The chain has TRBV6-1 and TRBJ1-2; D may be TRBD1 (5 bases). Looked up from germline, CDR1 is MNHNS and CDR2 is SASEGT. The CDR3 runs to 13 residues. Trimming took 5 bases from V and 1 from J, leaving 8 bases between them. DNA for the CDR3: TGTGCCAGCAGTCGGACAATTAACTATGGCTACACCCTC. This gives the protein CASSRTINYGYTL.

This clonotype has more than one count but fewer than ten. The chain couples TRBV24-1 to TRBJ1-4; no firm D call. The germline V gene encodes CDR1 KGHDR and CDR2 SFDVKD. This CDR3 has 17 amino acids. The V end was cut by 1 base, the J end by 7 bases, with 18 bases between. The CDR3 sequence: CATSDFPIGNWGEKLFF. In DNA form, the CDR3 reads TGTGCCACCAGTGATTTCCCCATAGGTAACTGGGGTGAAAAACTGTTTTTT.

A few counts support this clonotype. The chain recombines TRBV7-3 with TRBJ2-3, with D unresolved. Trimming stripped 5 bases from V and 2 bases from J, with 8 bases between. Germline loops: CDR1 SGHTA, CDR2 FQGTGA. The CDR3 loop spans 13 amino acids. The CDR3 DNA follows: TGTGCCAGCAGCCAACGGATCACAGATACGCAGTATTTT. This codes for CASSQRITDTQYF.

The chain is built from TRBV15 and TRBJ2-3; D gene unclear. The ends were cut back, 0 bases at V and 0 bases at J, with 13 bases in the middle. Germline CDR1 and CDR2: LNHNV and YYDKDF (reference sequence). The CDR3 covers 17 residues. In DNA form, the CDR3 reads TGTGCCACCAGCAGAGATTTGGGCTCGGGTAGCACAGATACGCAGTATTTT. This encodes CATSRDLGSGSTDTQYF.

The chain uses TRBV12-3 or TRBV12-4 and TRBJ2-5; 12 nucleotides match TRBD2. The CDR3 sequence is 15 residues long. Trimming took 6 bases from V and 4 from J; bases not matched to a gene: 6. The CDR3 DNA follows: TGTGCCAGCAGCCCTCAACTAGCGGGAGGAGAGACCCAGTACTTC. This gives the protein CASSPQLAGGETQYF.

This clonotype was detected only a few times. The chain joins TRBV29-1 to TRBJ1-1, with no clear D. Trimming removed 4 bases from V and 4 bases from J, with 7 bases in between. The CDR3 is made up of 11 amino acids. Germline V gene lookup returns CDR1 SQVTM and CDR2 ANQGSEA. The CDR3 reads CSVGYLTEAFF. CDR3 bases: TGCAGCGTTGGCTACCTCACTGAAGCTTTCTTT.

This sequence joins TRBV9 and TRBJ2-2; D remains ambiguous. This CDR3 is built from 14 residues. Trimming left V 1 base short and J 7 bases short, with 11 bases between. The germline gives CDR1 SGDLS, CDR2 YYNGEE. DNA of the CDR3: TGTGCCAGCAGCGTACGGACGCTGAACGGGGAGCTGTTTTTT. Translated, it gives CASSVRTLNGELFF.

In its sample, this clonotype was seen many times. The V call is TRBV18, the J call TRBJ2-7; 9 nucleotides align to TRBD1. Unmatched junction bases numbered 5, after V lost 2 bases and J lost 6 bases. Germline V gene sequence: CDR1 KGHSH, CDR2 LQKENI. This CDR3 comprises 14 residues. The chain's CDR3 is CASSPTRTGAEQYF. As DNA, the CDR3 is TGTGCCAGCTCACCAACTAGGACAGGGGCCGAGCAGTACTTC.

The chain is built from TRBV5-1 and TRBJ2-3; possible D gene TRBD2, 6 bases. The germline gives CDR1 SGHRS, CDR2 YFSETQ. This CDR3 spans 15 amino acids. With 4 bases removed from V and 2 bases from J, the gap between germline ends came to 14 bases. The CDR3 coding sequence is TGCGCCAGCAGCAAGCCGGGACTTAACACAGATACGCAGTATTTT. Protein product: CASSKPGLNTDTQYF.

CDR3: CASSQSRAGELFF. CDR3 DNA: TGTGCCAGCAGCCAAAGCAGGGCCGGGGAGCTGTTTTTT. The genes are TRBV3-1 and TRBJ2-2; TRBD1 is a possible D gene (5 bases). Germline V lookup: CDR1 LGHDT, CDR2 YNNKEL (reference sequence). The CDR3 loop spans 13 amino acids. Trimming shortened V by 2 bases and J by 6 bases, and 7 bases separated the two germline ends.

This clonotype showed up just a few times. J is TRBJ1-5 and V is TRBV6-1, with 9 positions matching TRBD1. J gave up 6 bases and V 5 bases, and 5 bases lay outside the gene matches. Per the germline V gene, CDR1 is MNHNS and CDR2 is SASEGT. The CDR3 runs to 14 residues. In DNA form, the CDR3 reads TGTGCCAGCAGTCGGACAGGGGTGCGTCAGCCCCAGCATTTT. Translated: CASSRTGVRQPQHF.

This clonotype has just one count. The chain employs TRBV28 and TRBJ1-5; D ambiguous. V was pared by 3 bases and J by 5 bases, with 17 bases between. In germline, CDR1 is MDHEN, CDR2 SYDVKM. The CDR3 extends over 16 amino acids. The CDR3 region is CASSFSGLGRDQPQHF. The CDR3 DNA sequence: TGTGCCAGCAGTTTCTCGGGTTTGGGAAGGGATCAGCCCCAGCATTTT.

This clonotype has at least ten counts. The V gene is TRBV7-8, the J gene TRBJ1-5; TRBD1 matches at 10 bases. The ends lost 5 bases at V and 0 bases at J; junction bases unmatched: 7. Germline lookup yields CDR1 SGHVS and CDR2 FQNEAQ. CDR3 size: 17 residues. CDR3 loop: CASSLRGTGDSNQPQHF. The DNA of the CDR3 is TGTGCCAGCAGCCTAAGAGGGACAGGGGATAGCAATCAGCCCCAGCATTTT.

This clonotype was picked up a small number of times. The chain couples TRBV7-9 to TRBJ1-4; D is perhaps TRBD1 (6 bases). V was clipped by 1 base and J by 4 bases, with 13 bases between them. The germline gives CDR1 SEHNR, CDR2 FQNEAQ (reference sequence). The CDR3 length is 16 residues. Written as DNA, the CDR3 is TGTGCCAGCAGCTTAGGAGGGGGGCGGGTTAATGAAAAACTGTTTTTT. Its protein product is CASSLGGGRVNEKLFF.

This clonotype has a count of ten or more. This chain uses TRBV28 with TRBJ2-7; D is possibly TRBD2 (7 bases). V lost 3 bases to trimming and J lost 3 bases, with 18 bases between them. The germline V gene encodes CDR1 MDHEN and CDR2 SYDVKM. The CDR3 totals 16 residues. CDR3 sequence reads: CASSFRVGGGIYEQYF. The CDR3 region has the DNA TGTGCCAGCAGTTTCAGGGTAGGGGGGGGTATCTACGAGCAGTACTTC. Using reference TRBV28 and TRBJ2-7 for the parts outside the CDR3, the full variable domain is DVKVTQSSRYLVKRTGEKVFLECVQDMDHENMFWYRQDPGLGLRLIYFSYDVKMKEKGDIPEGYSVSREKKERFSLILESASTNQTSMYLCASSFRVGGGIYEQYFGPGTRLTVT.

The V call is TRBV10-3, the J call TRBJ1-1; tentatively, D is TRBD1 (6 bases). The CDR3 loop spans 14 amino acids. Germline lookup yields CDR1 ENHRY and CDR2 SYGVKD. Trimming pared 3 bases from V and 4 bases from J, leaving 12 bases between. The CDR3 sequence: CAISDGGATTEAFF. The DNA of the CDR3 is TGTGCCATCAGTGATGGGGGGGCGACCACTGAAGCTTTCTTT.

This clonotype was recorded many times. The CDR3, as DNA: TGTGCCAGCGGCAGGACAGGGATTAACTATGGCTACACCTTC. Amino acid sequence: CASGRTGINYGYTF. The chain combines TRBV6-1 with TRBJ1-2; 8 bases are a match to TRBD1. V gave up 8 bases and J gave up 1 base; unmatched junction bases: 6. CDR3 length: 14 residues. Germline V lookup: CDR1 MNHNS, CDR2 SASEGT.

At least ten counts were recorded for this clonotype. This chain joins TRBV28 and TRBJ2-4; TRBD1 matches 7 bases. V lost 6 bases and J lost 0; bases outside the gene matches: 5. The CDR3 contains 15 residues. Per the germline V gene, CDR1 is MDHEN and CDR2 is SYDVKM. CDR3 residues: CASRGTDLAKNIQYF. CDR3 nucleotide sequence: TGTGCCAGCAGAGGGACAGATCTAGCCAAAAACATTCAGTACTTC.

This clonotype was counted a few times. The J gene is TRBJ1-2, the V gene TRBV6-5; TRBD1 aligns across 8 bases. V lost 1 base, J lost 3 bases, and 7 bases stayed unmatched. CDR3 length: 16 residues. Germline V gene sequence: CDR1 MNHEY, CDR2 SVGAGI. This CDR3 is CASSYLVQGGHYGYTF. As DNA, the CDR3 is TGTGCCAGCAGTTACTTGGTACAGGGGGGGCACTATGGCTACACCTTC.

Many counts were recorded for this clonotype. V and J are TRBV6-5 and TRBJ2-7, with 7 positions matching TRBD2. Germline trimming cut 3 bases from V and 0 bases from J; bases unmatched to any gene: 5. The V gene's germline CDR1 is MNHEY and CDR2 SVGAGI. This CDR3 spans 15 amino acids. The CDR3 DNA follows: TGTGCCAGCAGTTATCTCGTAGCGGGCTCCTACGAGCAGTACTTC. This sequence encodes CASSYLVAGSYEQYF.

This clonotype occurred many times. The chain employs TRBV19 and TRBJ1-5; TRBD1 agrees at 7 bases. Germline V gene sequence: CDR1 LNHDA, CDR2 SQIVND (reference sequence). The CDR3 loop spans 14 amino acids. V shed 6 bases, J shed 5 bases, and the junction held 7 bases outside the gene matches. Here the CDR3 reads CASSPTGADQPQHF. CDR3 coding DNA: TGTGCCAGTAGCCCCACAGGGGCCGATCAGCCCCAGCATTTT.

The sample holds many counts of this clonotype. The V gene is TRBV28, the J gene TRBJ2-1; tentative D call: TRBD1 (5 bases). The CDR3 is 15 residues long. Germline V gene sequence: CDR1 MDHEN, CDR2 SYDVKM. V gave up 3 bases and J gave up 7 bases, with 16 bases separating them. The CDR3 nucleotides read TGTGCCAGCAGTTTGAGGCAGGGAAGAGGTAATGAGCAGTTCTTC. This sequence encodes CASSLRQGRGNEQFF.

This clonotype was seen many times. V gene TRBV7-2 combines with J gene TRBJ2-1; 10 bases fit TRBD1. The CDR3 is made up of 16 amino acids. The V gene end was trimmed by 4 bases and the J gene end by 12 bases; junction bases not matched to a gene: 15. In germline, CDR1 is SGHTA, CDR2 FQGNSA. The CDR3 loop is CASSSEGTGARVGQFF. In nucleotides, the CDR3 is TGTGCCAGCAGCTCGGAGGGGACAGGGGCCCGGGTGGGGCAGTTCTTC.

There are many counts of this clonotype. This chain links TRBV28 with TRBJ1-1, with TRBD1 identical over 8 bases. Germline lookup yields CDR1 MDHEN and CDR2 SYDVKM. V lost 6 bases, J lost 5 bases, and 8 bases stayed unmatched. This CDR3 contains 14 residues. The CDR3 bases are TGTGCCAGCAGCCTGACAGGGGTTCAGACTGAAGCTTTCTTT. It codes for CASSLTGVQTEAFF.